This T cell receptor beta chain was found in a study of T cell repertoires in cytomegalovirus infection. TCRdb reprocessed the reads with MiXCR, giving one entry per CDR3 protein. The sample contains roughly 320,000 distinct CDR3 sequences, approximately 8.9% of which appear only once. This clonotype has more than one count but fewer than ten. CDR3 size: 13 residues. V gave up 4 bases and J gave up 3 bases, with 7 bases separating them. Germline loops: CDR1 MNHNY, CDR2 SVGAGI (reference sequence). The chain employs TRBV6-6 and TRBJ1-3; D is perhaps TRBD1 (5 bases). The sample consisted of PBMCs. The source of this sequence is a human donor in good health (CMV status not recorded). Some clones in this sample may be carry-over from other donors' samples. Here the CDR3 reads CASSLGDGNTIYF. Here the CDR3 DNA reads TGTGCCAGCAGTTTAGGGGATGGAAACACCATATATTTT.